This TCR beta chain was captured in a study of pediatric ulcerative colitis. Study findings and constraints: A couple of rectal CDR3 clonotypes occurred in all ulcerative colitis patients. Compared with controls, ulcerative colitis showed greater blood-rectum clone sharing.

Details on this clone: Its antigen remains unidentified.

During colonoscopy, one to two rectal pinch biopsies were collected. The protocol was immunoSEQ multiplex PCR, while the TCRdb copy is restricted to in-frame clones and leaves out a portion. Here the sample spans approximately 13,000 clones, roughly four fifths being singletons. Germline V gene sequence: CDR1 LGHNT, CDR2 FRNRAP. V lost 1 base to trimming and J lost 15 bases, with 27 bases between them. The CDR3 is 17 residues long. The TCR comes from a boy aged 5-17 years who was a control in a study of pediatric ulcerative colitis. The specimen was gut tissue. This chain connects TRBV12-5 to TRBJ1-4; tentatively, D is TRBD1 (6 bases). The CDR3 is CASGLASSPTGHRKVFF. The CDR3 bases are TGTGCTAGTGGTTTGGCCTCTTCTCCGACAGGTCATCGGAAAGTGTTTTTT.